One T cell receptor beta chain is described in this entry. The data were obtained in a study of blood T cell repertoires in COVID-19. The wider study: T cells, B-cell-depleted T cells, or PBMCs supplied cDNA or gDNA.

Data came from immunoSEQ multiplex PCR; TCRdb stores just in-frame clones and leaves some out. The data show about 200,000 clones, 82% seen once. This CDR3 has 13 amino acids. V was pared by 7 bases and J by 6 bases, with 15 bases between. Enrollees, about 18 to 89 years old, lived in approximately 25 US areas. The chain links TRBV12-3 or TRBV12-4 to TRBJ1-2; the D gene is possibly TRBD1 (5 bases). This clonotype originated in a woman aged 60-75 years with acute COVID-19. Sample: PBMCs or T cells enriched from blood (not recorded which). CDR3 sequence: CASNKRGKDGYTF. CDR3 coding DNA: TGTGCCAGCAACAAAAGGGGTAAGGATGGCTACACCTTC.